Each of the 26 T cell receptor beta chains below was sequenced from the same sample in a study of cytomegalovirus exposure and HLA in healthy donors. The PCR contained 60 Vbeta and 13 Jbeta primers. Sequencing was performed with immunoSEQ multiplex PCR; in TCRdb, only in-frame clones are kept and a portion is missing. This sample has 170,000 or so clones, with 75% to 85% found just once. Sequenced material: PBMCs. Receptor source: a man younger than 45 in good health and CMV-seropositive.

The rearrangement links TRBV11-3 to TRBJ1-6, with D possibly being TRBD1 (5 bases). V was clipped by 1 base and J by 8 bases, with 6 bases between them. Germline CDR1 SGHNT, CDR2 YENEEA. The CDR3 runs 13 residues. The CDR3 sequence is CASSLVTDSPLHF. CDR3 nucleotides: TGTGCCAGCAGCTTAGTGACAGATTCACCCCTCCACTTT.

This rearrangement joins TRBV7-9 to TRBJ2-1, with D possibly TRBD1 on 6 matching bases. Between the trimmed V and J ends, which lost 5 bases and 1 base, there was a span of 15 bases. The CDR3 sequence is 16 residues long. CDR1 SEHNR and CDR2 FQNEAQ come from the germline V gene (reference sequence). The CDR3: CASSATGIISYNEQFF. The DNA for the CDR3 is TGTGCCAGCAGCGCTACAGGGATCATTTCCTACAATGAGCAGTTCTTC.

This clone was counted between two and nine times. This chain joins TRBV4-3 and TRBJ2-3; maybe TRBD2 (6 bases). Trimming pared 0 bases from V and 1 base from J, leaving 11 bases between. The CDR3 is 16 residues long. CDR1 is LGHNA and CDR2 is YSLEER in the germline V gene. CDR3 residues: CASSQDTSLGTDTQYF. The CDR3 region has the DNA TGCGCCAGCAGCCAAGACACTAGCTTGGGCACAGATACGCAGTATTTT.

The chain links TRBV19 to TRBJ1-1; weak D call: TRBD1 (5 bases). The CDR3 is 13 amino acids. V was trimmed by 7 bases and J by 2 bases, leaving 11 bases between them. The V gene's germline CDR1 is LNHDA and CDR2 SQIVND (reference sequence). The chain's CDR3 is CASNGHPNTEAFF. CDR3 DNA: TGTGCCAGTAACGGACATCCTAACACTGAAGCTTTCTTT.

This chain connects TRBV6-4 to TRBJ2-3, with D maybe TRBD2 (6 bases). This CDR3 is 16 amino acids long. CDR1 and CDR2 (germline): MRHNA, SNTAGT. The V gene lost 4 bases and the J gene lost 1 base, with 15 bases spanning the gap. The CDR3 region has the DNA TGTGCCAGCAGTGCGGAATTGTCGGGGGGCACAGATACGCAGTATTTT. Its protein product is CASSAELSGGTDTQYF.

The rearrangement joins TRBV14 to TRBJ2-1; 9 nucleotides match TRBD1. Losses at the gene ends were 3 bases for V and 4 bases for J; bases not matched to a gene: 4. The germline gives CDR1 SGHDN, CDR2 FVKESK. This CDR3 comprises 15 residues. This CDR3 is CASSHGQGRYNEQFF. CDR3 nucleotides: TGTGCCAGCAGCCACGGACAGGGGAGATACAATGAGCAGTTCTTC.

The rearrangement uses TRBV19 and TRBJ1-1, with a weak D call TRBD1 (5 bases). The CDR3 sequence is 13 residues long. Germline CDR1 reads LNHDA; CDR2 reads SQIVND (reference sequence). Trimming took 3 bases from V and 4 from J, leaving 9 bases between them. The CDR3 bases are TGTGCCAGTAGTATGTGGCAGGGCACTGAAGCTTTCTTT. Protein: CASSMWQGTEAFF.

The rearrangement uses TRBV7-8 and TRBJ1-2; 12 positions match TRBD1. Germline trimming cut 5 bases from V and 7 bases from J; bases unmatched to any gene: 2. Looked up from germline, CDR1 is SGHVS and CDR2 is FQNEAQ. The CDR3 is 13 amino acids. The CDR3 region is CASSGTGGGGYTF. DNA of the CDR3: TGTGCCAGCAGCGGGACAGGGGGCGGTGGCTACACCTTC.

The CDR3 spells CASSIGTSGDYEQYF. CDR3 bases: TGTGCCAGTAGTATAGGGACTAGCGGGGACTACGAGCAGTACTTC. This rearrangement joins TRBV19 to TRBJ2-7; 12 bases fit TRBD2. V gave up 1 base and J gave up 3 bases; unmatched junction bases: 1. The CDR3 is 15 residues long. Per germline, CDR1 LNHDA and CDR2 SQIVND (reference sequence).

V gene TRBV19 combines with J gene TRBJ2-7, with 7 bases that match TRBD1. The germline V gene has CDR1 LNHDA and CDR2 SQIVND (reference sequence). V gave up 5 bases and J gave up 12 bases; unmatched junction bases: 13. The CDR3 contains 13 residues. This chain's CDR3 is CASSDGDSATPYF. The CDR3 DNA follows: TGTGCCAGTAGTGACGGGGACAGTGCAACCCCGTACTTC.

This clone was seen a few times. The chain uses TRBV18 and TRBJ1-4, with 7 bases lining up with TRBD1. CDR3 length equals 14 residues. Germline values: CDR1 KGHSH, CDR2 LQKENI. V gave up 1 base and J gave up 5 bases; unmatched junction bases: 1. CDR3 residues: CASSPRQGNEKLFF. Written as DNA, the CDR3 is TGTGCCAGCTCACCACGACAGGGCAATGAAAAACTGTTTTTT. Full variable domain (remainder filled in from reference TRBV18 and TRBJ1-4): NAGVMQNPRHLVRRRGQEARLRCSPMKGHSHVYWYRQLPEEGLKFMVYLQKENIIDESGMPKERFSAEFPKEGPSILRIQQVVRGDSAAYFCASSPRQGNEKLFFGSGTQLSVL.

This sequence joins TRBV7-9 and TRBJ1-4, with 7 bases lining up with TRBD1. V shed 0 bases and J 6 bases; nucleotides not matched to a gene: 1. Germline V gives CDR1 SEHNR, CDR2 FQNEAQ (reference sequence). This CDR3 region has 14 residues. The CDR3 DNA reads as TGTGCCAGCAGCTTAGCCAGGGGGGATGAAAAACTGTTTTTT. Translation gives CASSLARGDEKLFF.

The V and J genes are TRBV9 and TRBJ2-2; no definite D call. The germline gives CDR1 SGDLS, CDR2 YYNGEE. V was pared by 4 bases and J by 5 bases, with 21 bases between. The CDR3 length is 17 residues. The DNA of the CDR3 is TGTGCCAGCAGCACCCTTGGCCGCCCCAGGCAAACCGGGGAGCTGTTTTTT. Amino acid sequence: CASSTLGRPRQTGELFF.

The gene calls are TRBV30 and TRBJ1-4, with D tentatively TRBD1 (6 bases). Germline assignment: CDR1 GTSNPN and CDR2 SVGIG (reference sequence). This CDR3 has 15 residues. The V gene lost 2 bases and the J gene lost 7 bases, with 17 bases spanning the gap. Here the CDR3 DNA reads TGTGCCTGGAGTTCCCCGACAGGTTTTAGTGAAAAACTGTTTTTT. Amino acids: CAWSSPTGFSEKLFF.

The rearrangement uses TRBV7-9 and TRBJ1-1; D perhaps matches TRBD1 (5 bases). The germline CDR1 and CDR2 sequences are SEHNR and FQNEAQ (reference sequence). The CDR3 has 15 residues. Trimming took 4 bases from V and 0 from J, leaving 12 bases between them. CDR3 residues: CASSSADSMNTEAFF. CDR3 nucleotides: TGTGCCAGCAGCTCGGCAGACAGCATGAACACTGAAGCTTTCTTT. The whole variable domain, remainder taken from reference TRBV7-9 and TRBJ1-1, is DTGVSQNPRHKITKRGQNVTFRCDPISEHNRLYWYRQTLGQGPEFLTYFQNEAQLEKSRLLSDRFSAERPKGSFSTLEIQRTEQGDSAMYLCASSSADSMNTEAFFGQGTRLTVV.

J is TRBJ1-3 and V is TRBV18; D gene unclear. The CDR3 spans 17 residues. V was clipped by 3 bases and J by 4 bases, with 19 bases between them. Germline V lookup: CDR1 KGHSH, CDR2 LQKENI. CDR3 region: CASSPVDSPASGNTIYF. The CDR3 DNA reads as TGTGCCAGCTCACCCGTAGACTCACCAGCGTCCGGAAACACCATATATTTT.

V and J are TRBV5-1 and TRBJ2-7; TRBD2 matches at 8 bases. This CDR3 has 16 amino acids. CDR1 is SGHRS and CDR2 is YFSETQ in the germline V gene. J was trimmed by 0 bases and V by 0 bases; bases with no gene match: 5. DNA of the CDR3: TGCGCCAGCAGCTTGGATACTAGCGGAAGCTCCTACGAGCAGTACTTC. It specifies CASSLDTSGSSYEQYF.

The chain recombines TRBV5-6 with TRBJ2-2; TRBD1 matches at 7 bases. Germline V CDR1 and CDR2: SGHDT, YYEEEE. V gave up 0 bases and J gave up 6 bases; unmatched junction bases: 5. The CDR3 totals 15 residues. CDR3 protein: CASSLAPDRAGELFF. CDR3 coding DNA: TGTGCCAGCAGCTTGGCCCCAGACAGGGCCGGGGAGCTGTTTTTT. Full variable domain (missing parts from reference TRBV5-6 and TRBJ2-2): DAGVTQSPTHLIKTRGQQVTLRCSPKSGHDTVSWYQQALGQGPQFIFQYYEEEERQRGNFPDRFSGHQFPNYSSELNVNALLLGDSALYLCASSLAPDRAGELFFGEGSRLTVL.

The chain carries TRBV5-1 and TRBJ2-5, with TRBD2 matching over 7 bases. The trim removed 2 bases at V and 5 bases at J, leaving 12 bases unmatched. CDR1 and CDR2 from the germline V gene are SGHRS and YFSETQ. This CDR3 comprises 16 residues. The CDR3 nucleotides are TGCGCCAGCAGCTTAACGAGCGGGGCCGACGGGGAGACCCAGTACTTC. Protein: CASSLTSGADGETQYF. Looking up the rest from reference TRBV5-1 and TRBJ2-5 gives the full variable domain: KAGVTQTPRYLIKTRGQQVTLSCSPISGHRSVSWYQQTPGQGLQFLFEYFSETQRNKGNFPGRFSGRQFSNSRSEMNVSTLELGDSALYLCASSLTSGADGETQYFGPGTRLLVL.

This chain joins TRBV7-2 and TRBJ2-3; possibly TRBD2 for D (5 bases). Germline values: CDR1 SGHTA, CDR2 FQGNSA. V was pared by 3 bases and J by 0 bases, with 13 bases between. The CDR3 runs to 16 residues. This chain's CDR3 is CASSFPAETSTDTQYF. The CDR3 nucleotides are TGTGCCAGCAGCTTTCCAGCGGAAACTAGCACAGATACGCAGTATTTT.

This clone was seen more than once but under ten times. This chain connects TRBV2 to TRBJ2-1; D gene unclear. V shed 7 bases and J shed 8 bases, with 12 bases lying between them. This CDR3 contains 12 residues. Germline CDR1 reads SNHLY; CDR2 reads FYNNEI. Here the CDR3 reads CASIRMGDEQFF. The CDR3 region has the DNA TGTGCCAGCATCCGAATGGGCGATGAGCAGTTCTTC.

The rearrangement uses TRBV29-1 and TRBJ2-2, with D possibly being TRBD2 (6 bases). The length of the CDR3 is 15 residues. Per the germline V gene, CDR1 is SQVTM and CDR2 is ANQGSEA. Trimming removed 2 bases from V and 2 bases from J, with 12 bases in between. The CDR3 nucleotides read TGCAGCGTTGAAACGGGAGTCCGAAACACCGGGGAGCTGTTTTTT. Residues: CSVETGVRNTGELFF.

The chain uses TRBV30 and TRBJ1-5; the D gene is possibly TRBD1 (5 bases). V was shortened by 3 bases and J by 6 bases, with 12 bases between the two germline ends. Germline-derived CDR1 and CDR2 are GTSNPN and SVGIG (reference sequence). The CDR3 spans 13 residues. CDR3 residues: CAWSGGVGQPQHF. CDR3 in DNA: TGTGCCTGGAGCGGGGGAGTCGGTCAGCCCCAGCATTTT.

V and J are TRBV7-9 and TRBJ2-7; 8 nucleotides match TRBD1. V dropped 5 bases and J dropped 7; count of bases not matched to a gene: 13. The germline gives CDR1 SEHNR, CDR2 FQNEAQ (reference sequence). CDR3 size: 15 residues. The CDR3 loop reads CASSRDRTWPDEQYF. As DNA, the CDR3 is TGTGCCAGCAGCAGGGACAGGACCTGGCCCGATGAGCAGTACTTC.

V is TRBV19 and J is TRBJ2-3, with D possibly TRBD2 on 5 matching bases. Trimming removed 6 bases at V and 6 bases at J, with 19 bases between. This CDR3 is built from 15 residues. CDR1 LNHDA and CDR2 SQIVND come from the germline V gene (reference sequence). The CDR3 region has the DNA TGTGCCAGTAGCCGGACCGGGGTTCCCAGCGATACGCAGTATTTT. It translates to CASSRTGVPSDTQYF.

The V gene is TRBV20-1, the J gene TRBJ2-5; D is ambiguous. The closer fit of TRBJ2-7 to the DNA end suggests the J call may be wrong. From germline, CDR1 is DFQATT and CDR2 SNEGSKA (reference sequence). This CDR3 has 11 residues. As DNA, the CDR3 is TGCAGTGCTAGAGGTGCATACGAGCAGTACTTC. Protein sequence: CSARGAYEQYF.